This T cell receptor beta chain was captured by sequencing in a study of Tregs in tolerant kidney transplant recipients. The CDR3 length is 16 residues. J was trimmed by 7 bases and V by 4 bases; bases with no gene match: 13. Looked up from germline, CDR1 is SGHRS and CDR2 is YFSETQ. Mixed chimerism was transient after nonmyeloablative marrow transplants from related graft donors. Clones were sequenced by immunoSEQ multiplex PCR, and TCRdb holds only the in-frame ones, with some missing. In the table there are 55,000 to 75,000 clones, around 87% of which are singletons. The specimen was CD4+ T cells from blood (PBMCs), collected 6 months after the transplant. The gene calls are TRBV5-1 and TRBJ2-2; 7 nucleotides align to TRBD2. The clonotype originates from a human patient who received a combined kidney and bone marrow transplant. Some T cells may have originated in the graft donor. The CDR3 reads CASSPPTSSGGGELFF. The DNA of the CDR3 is TGCGCCAGCAGCCCCCCGACTAGCTCCGGGGGCGGGGAGCTGTTTTTT.